Listed here are 32 T cell receptor beta chains from one sample, sequenced in a study of T cells in Graves' hyperthyroidism and ophthalmopathy (dated by TCRdb to 2018 to 2020). Library preparation employed multiplex PCR. Instrument on record: Illumina HiSeq 2000. Amplification of TCR beta CDR3 regions was carried out from RNA transcripts. A first-round RT-PCR of the TCR CDR3 used the HTBI primer set with the Qiagen OneStep RT-PCR kit. TCRdb cleaned the public reads at Q25 with fastp, built clones with MiXCR and kept in-frame beta chains. A single entry per CDR3 protein holds the most common genes and DNA from its merged rows. This sample holds approximately 590,000 distinct CDR3 sequences; about a sixth were observed only once. The ten top clones hold around 7.5% of the sample. Sequencing input: blood. Receptors originate from a woman in her 30s with Graves' hyperthyroidism.

As concerns this clonotype: This may be a read error: a much more frequent sequence differs by one nucleotide. CDR3 in DNA: TGTGCCTGGGAAATAAACACAGATACGCAGTATTTT. Its translation: CAWEINTDTQYF. V is TRBV30 and J is TRBJ2-3; D call uncertain. The CDR3 length is 12 residues. V gave up 5 bases and J gave up 2 bases, with 8 bases separating them. Germline CDR1 is GTSNPN and CDR2 is SVGIG (reference sequence).

V gene TRBV6-2 or TRBV6-3 combines with J gene TRBJ1-3; no reliable D call. V lost 4 bases, J lost 7 bases, and 17 bases lay in between. This CDR3 has 15 amino acids. CDR1 is MNHEY and CDR2 is SVGEGT in the germline V gene. The CDR3 loop is CASSFVPHSENTIYF. As DNA, the CDR3 is TGTGCCAGCAGTTTCGTACCGCACTCCGAGAACACCATATATTTT.

In its sample, this clonotype was seen a few times. The chain uses TRBV10-3 and TRBJ2-1, with 14 bases identical to TRBD2. CDR3 length: 16 amino acids. CDR1 ENHRY and CDR2 SYGVKD come from the germline V gene. Trimming at V came to 4 bases and at J to 4 bases, leaving 3 bases not matched to a gene. The CDR3 coding sequence is TGTGCCATCAGTGTCGGACTAGCGGGAGGTTACAATGAGCAGTTCTTC. This sequence encodes CAISVGLAGGYNEQFF.

This clonotype occurred many times. This chain links TRBV28 with TRBJ1-5, with D possibly matching TRBD1 (6 bases). V lost 3 bases and J 3 bases, leaving 12 bases between the germline ends. In germline, CDR1 is MDHEN, CDR2 SYDVKM. CDR3 length equals 15 residues. The CDR3 reads CASSFRGQINQPQHF. The CDR3 nucleotides are TGTGCCAGCAGTTTCCGAGGACAGATCAATCAGCCCCAGCATTTT. Using reference TRBV28 and TRBJ1-5 for the parts outside the CDR3, the full variable domain is DVKVTQSSRYLVKRTGEKVFLECVQDMDHENMFWYRQDPGLGLRLIYFSYDVKMKEKGDIPEGYSVSREKKERFSLILESASTNQTSMYLCASSFRGQINQPQHFGDGTRLSIL.

In this sample, this clonotype turned up a few times. The rearrangement uses TRBV10-3 and TRBJ2-2; D remains unclear. Trimming removed 4 bases from V and 8 bases from J, with 5 bases in between. CDR1 and CDR2 (germline): ENHRY, SYGVKD. This CDR3 is built from 11 residues. The CDR3 coding sequence is TGTGCCATCAGTGCCTCAGGGGAGCTGTTTTTT. As protein: CAISASGELFF.

This clonotype was seen at least ten times. The chain combines TRBV28 with TRBJ2-7; D perhaps matches TRBD1 (6 bases). V shed 5 bases and J shed 3 bases, with 11 bases lying between them. Germline-derived CDR1 and CDR2 are MDHEN and SYDVKM. The CDR3 runs to 13 residues. The CDR3 coding sequence is TGTGCCAGCAGTCCGGGACACTTCTACGAGCAGTACTTC. This translates into CASSPGHFYEQYF.

This clonotype was observed a handful of times. The chain employs TRBV9 and TRBJ1-6, with 8 bases identical to TRBD1. Germline V gives CDR1 SGDLS, CDR2 YYNGEE. CDR3 length: 16 amino acids. Trimming cost V 1 base and J 9 bases; bases outside gene matches: 9. This CDR3 reads CASSVTPDRVSSPLHF. The CDR3 nucleotides read TGTGCCAGCAGCGTAACTCCGGACAGGGTCAGTTCACCCCTCCACTTT.

This clonotype was observed many times. The chain recombines TRBV11-2 with TRBJ2-1; 7 bases are a match to TRBD1. Germline V CDR1 and CDR2: SGHAT, FQNNGV. The CDR3 has 14 residues. The junction had 6 bases not matched to a gene; V was cut back by 1 base and J by 9 bases. The CDR3 here is CASSLGVNRGEQFF. In DNA form, the CDR3 reads TGTGCCAGCAGCTTAGGGGTAAACAGGGGTGAGCAGTTCTTC. The full variable domain, completed using reference TRBV11-2 and TRBJ2-1, is EAGVAQSPRYKIIEKRQSVAFWCNPISGHATLYWYQQILGQGPKLLIQFQNNGVVDDSQLPKDRFSAERLKGVDSTLKIQPAKLEDSAVYLCASSLGVNRGEQFFGPGTRLTVL.

This clonotype was detected ten times or more. This chain connects TRBV7-9 to TRBJ2-1; no clear D gene. This CDR3 is 12 amino acids long. The V gene lost 7 bases and the J gene lost 5 bases, with 9 bases spanning the gap. The germline V gene has CDR1 SEHNR and CDR2 FQNEAQ (reference sequence). The chain's CDR3 is CASTPQDNEQFF. Here the CDR3 DNA reads TGTGCCAGCACCCCGCAAGACAATGAGCAGTTCTTC.

This clonotype showed up many times. The chain carries TRBV2 and TRBJ2-3; 8 bases map to TRBD1. The germline gives CDR1 SNHLY, CDR2 FYNNEI. The CDR3 runs 13 residues. Unmatched junction bases numbered 8, after V lost 7 bases and J lost 8 bases. This chain's CDR3 is CASIEDRVATQYF. The CDR3 DNA reads TGTGCCAGCATCGAGGACAGGGTAGCTACGCAGTATTTT.

This clonotype occurred many times. V and J are TRBV12-3 or TRBV12-4 and TRBJ1-5; D remains ambiguous. The CDR3 totals 14 residues. V was cut by 2 bases and J by 1 base, with 6 bases left in between. For the CDR3, the DNA is TGTGCCAGCAGTTTATTAGGGAGCAATCAGCCCCAGCATTTT. This translates into CASSLLGSNQPQHF.

This clonotype has only one observation. Here the CDR3 omits its conserved ending phenylalanine or tryptophan, so a read error is the likely source. This rearrangement joins TRBV18 to TRBJ1-5; TRBD1 is a possible D gene (5 bases). V dropped 5 bases and J dropped 0 bases, with 11 bases sitting between them. Germline CDR1 reads KGHSH; CDR2 reads LQKENI. The CDR3 runs to 15 residues. This CDR3 reads CASSSQGYSNQPQHS. The DNA of the CDR3 is TGTGCCAGCTCATCCCAGGGATATAGCAATCAGCCCCAGCATTCT.

The V and J genes are TRBV9 and TRBJ2-3, with TRBD2 matching 7 bases. Germline assignment: CDR1 SGDLS and CDR2 YYNGEE. Trimming at V came to 0 bases and at J to 2 bases, leaving 6 bases not matched to a gene. This CDR3 has 16 amino acids. The CDR3 loop reads CASSVGAGEDTDTQYF. The DNA of the CDR3 is TGTGCCAGCAGCGTAGGGGCGGGAGAGGACACAGATACGCAGTATTTT. Together with reference TRBV9 and TRBJ2-3, the CDR3 gives the full variable domain: DSGVTQTPKHLITATGQRVTLRCSPRSGDLSVYWYQQSLDQGLQFLIQYYNGEERAKGNILERFSAQQFPDLHSELNLSSLELGDSALYFCASSVGAGEDTDTQYFGPGTRLTVL.

This clonotype was recorded many times. This chain links TRBV10-3 with TRBJ2-3, with 9 bases fitting TRBD2. The V segment lost 2 bases and the J segment 6 bases; nucleotides outside the gene matches: 12. Germline CDR1 is ENHRY and CDR2 is SYGVKD. CDR3 length: 17 residues. As DNA, the CDR3 is TGTGCCATCAGTGAGCCACCGGGCGGGAGGGTTGCTGATACGCAGTATTTT. It specifies CAISEPPGGRVADTQYF.

This clonotype was seen at least ten times. The V gene is TRBV27, the J gene TRBJ2-5; the D is unclear. CDR3 length: 12 amino acids. Germline values: CDR1 MNHEY, CDR2 SMNVEV (reference sequence). Trimming shortened V by 0 bases and J by 4 bases, and 3 bases separated the two germline ends. CDR3 region: CASSLSGETQYF. In DNA form, the CDR3 reads TGTGCCAGCAGTTTATCCGGAGAGACCCAGTACTTC.

Details on this clonotype: This likely reflects a read error, since a far larger clone is one base away. As DNA, the CDR3 is TGTACCAGCTCTACTTACTACGAGCAGTACTTC. This gives the protein CTSSTYYEQYF. The chain links TRBV28 to TRBJ2-7; no definite D call. The germline CDR1 and CDR2 sequences are MDHEN and SYDVKM. This CDR3 spans 11 amino acids.

This clonotype was seen more than once but under ten times. The V and J genes are TRBV20-1 and TRBJ2-5, with TRBD1 as a possible D gene (7 bases). Germline assignment: CDR1 DFQATT and CDR2 SNEGSKA (reference sequence). This CDR3 is built from 14 residues. Between the trimmed V and J ends, which lost 6 bases and 2 bases, there was a span of 16 bases. The CDR3 reads CSAGRTGNQETQYF. The CDR3 DNA follows: TGCAGTGCGGGGAGGACAGGCAATCAAGAGACCCAGTACTTC.

This clonotype was detected only a few times. J is TRBJ2-3 and V is TRBV11-2, with D perhaps TRBD2 (7 bases). Looked up from germline, CDR1 is SGHAT and CDR2 is FQNNGV. Trimming took 8 bases from V and 2 from J, leaving 20 bases between them. The CDR3 length is 16 residues. CDR3 nucleotide sequence: TGTGCCAGCTCTAGGGGGGGGGACTTCTACACAGATACGCAGTATTTT. Its protein product is CASSRGGDFYTDTQYF.

The rearrangement joins TRBV5-6 to TRBJ1-2, with D possibly being TRBD1 (6 bases). Trimming cost V 9 bases and J 6 bases, with 21 bases left between them. The CDR3 totals 14 residues. Per the germline V gene, CDR1 is SGHDT and CDR2 is YYEEEE. This chain's CDR3 is CATLLGAGEDGYTF. The CDR3 bases are TGTGCCACCCTCTTGGGGGCAGGGGAGGATGGCTACACCTTC.

This chain joins TRBV4-1 and TRBJ2-7; 7 nucleotides align to TRBD1. This CDR3 is built from 17 residues. Looked up from germline, CDR1 is MGHRA and CDR2 is YSYEKL. V lost 3 bases to trimming and J lost 2 bases; unmatched junction nucleotides: 13. The CDR3 reads CASSHPPGQSSTYEQYF. The CDR3 DNA is TGCGCCAGCAGCCACCCCCCGGGACAGTCTAGTACCTACGAGCAGTACTTC.

The sample holds many counts of this clonotype. Here the CDR3 reads CASSQSGTVLNNSPLHF. CDR3 coding DNA: TGTGCCAGCAGCCAATCGGGGACAGTATTGAATAATTCACCCCTCCACTTT. This chain connects TRBV16 to TRBJ1-6; 7 bases match TRBD1. After removal of 0 bases from V and 5 bases from J, the junction contained 7 bases not matched to a gene. Germline loops: CDR1 KGHSY, CDR2 FQNENV. The CDR3 has 17 amino acids.

For this clonotype: A much larger clone sits a single nucleotide away, making a read error possible. V and J are TRBV3-1 and TRBJ2-7; D call uncertain. The length of the CDR3 is 17 residues. Germline CDR1 and CDR2: LGHDT and YNNKEL (reference sequence). The CDR3 spells CASGQDIRKTVYYEQYF. For the CDR3, the DNA is TGTGCCAGCGGCCAAGATATACGGAAGACTGTTTACTACGAGCAGTACTTC.

This clonotype was picked up a small number of times. The rearrangement joins TRBV6-6 to TRBJ1-2; TRBD1 agrees at 7 bases. Germline V gene lookup returns CDR1 MNHNY and CDR2 SVGAGI (reference sequence). Trimming took 0 bases from V and 1 from J; bases not matched to a gene: 14. This CDR3 contains 19 residues. The CDR3: CASSYSTLRTGRINYGYTF. Here the CDR3 DNA reads TGTGCCAGCAGTTACTCCACTTTAAGGACAGGCCGAATTAACTATGGCTACACCTTC.

This chain joins TRBV15 and TRBJ1-5; D remains ambiguous. There are 16 residues in the CDR3. Trimming removed 0 bases at V and 6 bases at J, with 15 bases between. The germline gives CDR1 LNHNV, CDR2 YYDKDF (reference sequence). This chain's CDR3 is CATSRDRGVSSQPQHF. DNA for the CDR3: TGTGCCACCAGCAGAGATCGCGGGGTTTCGAGTCAGCCCCAGCATTTT.

This clonotype appeared a few times. This rearrangement joins TRBV9 to TRBJ2-2; no clear D. The germline V gene has CDR1 SGDLS and CDR2 YYNGEE. V was shortened by 0 bases and J by 7 bases, with 4 bases between the two germline ends. This CDR3 is 12 amino acids long. The CDR3 here is CASSVDSGELFF. CDR3 bases: TGTGCCAGCAGCGTAGACAGCGGGGAGCTGTTTTTT.

This sequence joins TRBV27 and TRBJ2-1, with D possibly TRBD1 on 6 matching bases. Trimming left V 5 bases short and J 2 bases short, with 10 bases between. From germline, CDR1 is MNHEY and CDR2 SMNVEV (reference sequence). This CDR3 has 14 residues. The CDR3 loop reads CASSTQGAYNEQFF. CDR3 coding DNA: TGTGCCAGCAGTACACAGGGAGCCTACAATGAGCAGTTCTTC.

In its sample, this clonotype was seen a few times. The V call is TRBV3-1, the J call TRBJ2-1; 7 nucleotides line up with TRBD1. V lost 2 bases, J lost 9 bases, and 10 bases stayed unmatched. The germline V gene encodes CDR1 LGHDT and CDR2 YNNKEL (reference sequence). This CDR3 has 15 amino acids. CDR3 region: CASSQTTGAKGEQFF. The DNA of the CDR3 is TGTGCCAGCAGCCAAACCACAGGGGCTAAGGGTGAGCAGTTCTTC.

Worth noting for this clonotype: The conserved phenylalanine or tryptophan is not found at the CDR3 terminus, so this likely reflects a read error. The CDR3 reads CASSLEYRDYGYTS. The CDR3 nucleotides are TGTGCCAGCAGCTTGGAGTATAGGGACTATGGCTACACCTCC. The genes are TRBV5-4 and TRBJ1-2; no clear D gene. Trimming took off 0 bases at V and 3 bases at J, with 9 bases between the two ends. Germline V gene sequence: CDR1 SGHNT, CDR2 YYREEE (reference sequence). The CDR3 contains 14 residues.

This clonotype was found a few times. V usage is TRBV5-1 and J usage is TRBJ2-4, with D possibly being TRBD1 (7 bases). Trimming left V 1 base short and J 8 bases short, with 16 bases between. Germline CDR1 SGHRS, CDR2 YFSETQ. This CDR3 contains 15 residues. CDR3 DNA: TGCGCCAGCAGCTTGAGGCAGGGGGGTGCGGACATTCAGTACTTC. Translation gives CASSLRQGGADIQYF. The entire variable domain, with the rest obtained from reference TRBV5-1 and TRBJ2-4, is as follows: KAGVTQTPRYLIKTRGQQVTLSCSPISGHRSVSWYQQTPGQGLQFLFEYFSETQRNKGNFPGRFSGRQFSNSRSEMNVSTLELGDSALYLCASSLRQGGADIQYFGAGTRLSVL.

This clonotype was seen ten or more times. This chain connects TRBV7-9 to TRBJ2-1, with D possibly being TRBD1 or TRBD2 (6 bases each). The germline CDR1 and CDR2 sequences are SEHNR and FQNEAQ (reference sequence). This CDR3 comprises 17 residues. With 5 bases removed from V and 4 bases from J, the gap between germline ends came to 21 bases. The CDR3 nucleotides read TGTGCCAGCAGCGAAAACCGTCGGGCGGGACAATACAATGAGCAGTTCTTC. Amino acid sequence: CASSENRRAGQYNEQFF. The variable domain in full, completed from reference TRBV7-9 and TRBJ2-1, reads DTGVSQNPRHKITKRGQNVTFRCDPISEHNRLYWYRQTLGQGPEFLTYFQNEAQLEKSRLLSDRFSAERPKGSFSTLEIQRTEQGDSAMYLCASSENRRAGQYNEQFFGPGTRLTVL.

This clonotype was counted ten times or more. The CDR3 bases are TGCAGTGCTGACCAGATCAGGCTAGCGGGATCGCTTGAGCAGTTCTTC. This codes for CSADQIRLAGSLEQFF. The chain employs TRBV20-1 and TRBJ2-1; TRBD2 matches 9 bases. This CDR3 comprises 16 residues. The V gene end was trimmed by 5 bases and the J gene end by 9 bases; junction bases not matched to a gene: 17. Germline V gene lookup returns CDR1 DFQATT and CDR2 SNEGSKA (reference sequence).

This clonotype was counted at least ten times. V and J are TRBV5-5 and TRBJ2-1, with TRBD2 identical over 8 bases. The CDR3 covers 16 residues. Looked up from germline, CDR1 is SGHKS and CDR2 is YYEKEE (reference sequence). The junction had 12 bases not matched to a gene; V was cut back by 4 bases and J by 6 bases. The CDR3 loop reads CASSEDREGPGNEQFF. CDR3 in DNA: TGTGCCAGCAGCGAGGACCGGGAGGGCCCTGGCAATGAGCAGTTCTTC.